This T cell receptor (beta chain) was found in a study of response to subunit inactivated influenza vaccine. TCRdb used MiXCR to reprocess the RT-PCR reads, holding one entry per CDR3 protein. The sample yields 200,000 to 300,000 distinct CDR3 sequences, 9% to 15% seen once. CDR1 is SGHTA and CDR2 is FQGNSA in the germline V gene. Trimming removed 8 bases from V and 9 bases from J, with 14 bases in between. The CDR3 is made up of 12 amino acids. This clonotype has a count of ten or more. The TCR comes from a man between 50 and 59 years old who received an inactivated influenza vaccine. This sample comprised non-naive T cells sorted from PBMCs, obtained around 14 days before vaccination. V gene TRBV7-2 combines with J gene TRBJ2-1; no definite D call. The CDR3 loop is CASSPLVPEQFF. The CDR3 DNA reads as TGTGCCAGCTCCCCTCTAGTGCCTGAGCAGTTCTTC.